Listed here are 20 T cell receptor beta chains from one sample, sequenced in a study of T cells after yellow fever vaccination (dated by TCRdb to about 2019). This specimen's treatment or condition label, per the study, means: live attenuated yellow fever vaccine strain. Receptor libraries were prepared by 5' RACE. The sequencer was an Illumina NovaSeq 6000. TCRdb trimmed public reads at Q25 via fastp, called clones via MiXCR and kept in-frame beta chains. Rows with one shared CDR3 protein collapse into an entry with the most common genes and DNA. The sample table contains 130,000 or so distinct CDR3 sequences; only one count was recorded for roughly 15% of them. Roughly 44% of the sample comes from the top ten. Sequencing was performed on CD8+ T cells sorted from PBMCs, taken 5 days after the yellow fever booster vaccination. The receptors originated from a man in his late teens or twenties who received the YFV17D yellow fever vaccine.

This clonotype was seen a few times. The gene calls are TRBV4-1 and TRBJ2-2; D is possibly TRBD1 (6 bases). The CDR3 runs 14 residues. The V end was cut by 6 bases, the J end by 3 bases, with 11 bases between. CDR1 is MGHRA, CDR2 YSYEKL, per germline. CDR3 nucleotides: TGCGCCAGCAGGGGGACAATTCACACCGGGGAGCTGTTTTTT. Its translation is CASRGTIHTGELFF.

This chain connects TRBV20-1 to TRBJ2-7; 8 bases map to TRBD2. Germline assignment: CDR1 DFQATT and CDR2 SNEGSKA (reference sequence). The trim removed 1 base at V and 4 bases at J, leaving 6 bases unmatched. CDR3 length: 14 residues. This CDR3 is CSARGLLAAYEQYV. CDR3 in DNA: TGCAGTGCTAGAGGTCTACTAGCGGCTTACGAGCAGTACGTC.

This clonotype was found a few times. This chain joins TRBV7-9 and TRBJ1-1; no clear D. The CDR3 totals 14 residues. Between the trimmed V and J ends, which lost 3 bases and 3 bases, there was a span of 11 bases. In germline, CDR1 is SEHNR, CDR2 FQNEAQ (reference sequence). Here the CDR3 reads CASSFTRRDTEAFF. CDR3 nucleotide sequence: TGTGCCAGCAGCTTCACCCGTAGGGACACTGAAGCTTTCTTT.

This chain uses TRBV7-9 with TRBJ2-1; D is undetermined. The CDR3 has 15 amino acids. V was trimmed by 5 bases and J by 4 bases, leaving 15 bases between them. Germline CDR1 SEHNR, CDR2 FQNEAQ (reference sequence). The chain's CDR3 is CASSPWAGSYNEQFF. The CDR3 DNA follows: TGTGCCAGCAGCCCGTGGGCAGGCTCGTACAATGAGCAGTTCTTC.

This clonotype came up a few times. J is TRBJ1-2 and V is TRBV7-9; D unclear. The germline V gene has CDR1 SEHNR and CDR2 FQNEAQ (reference sequence). V was shortened by 7 bases and J by 4 bases, with 16 bases between the two germline ends. This CDR3 spans 14 amino acids. CDR3 DNA sequence: TGTGCCAGCAATTGGCCCGCCGAGAGCTATGGCTACACCTTC. This translates into CASNWPAESYGYTF. The entire variable domain, with the rest obtained from reference TRBV7-9 and TRBJ1-2, is as follows: DTGVSQNPRHKITKRGQNVTFRCDPISEHNRLYWYRQTLGQGPEFLTYFQNEAQLEKSRLLSDRFSAERPKGSFSTLEIQRTEQGDSAMYLCASNWPAESYGYTFGSGTRLTVV.

The chain has TRBV4-1 and TRBJ1-5; weak D call: TRBD1 (5 bases). Germline V CDR1 and CDR2: MGHRA, YSYEKL. This CDR3 comprises 15 residues. V was cut by 2 bases and J by 7 bases, with 15 bases left in between. The CDR3 DNA reads TGCGCCAGCAGCCAATCTGGAACAGGAGAACAGCCCCAGCATTTT. It encodes CASSQSGTGEQPQHF.

The V call is TRBV5-6, the J call TRBJ2-5; D gene unclear. The CDR3 spans 13 residues. CDR1 SGHDT and CDR2 YYEEEE come from the germline V gene. V gave up 2 bases and J gave up 2 bases, with 7 bases separating them. The CDR3 loop is CASSLDVQETQYF. CDR3 coding DNA: TGTGCCAGCAGCTTAGATGTTCAAGAGACCCAGTACTTC.

This rearrangement joins TRBV18 to TRBJ1-1; perhaps TRBD1 as D (6 bases). The V gene lost 6 bases and the J gene lost 2 bases, with 19 bases spanning the gap. CDR3 length: 16 residues. Germline V gene lookup returns CDR1 KGHSH and CDR2 LQKENI. Here the CDR3 reads CASSSYAPGENTEAFF. In DNA, the CDR3 is TGTGCCAGCTCGTCCTATGCGCCAGGGGAAAACACTGAAGCTTTCTTT.

The chain employs TRBV27 and TRBJ2-1; D is perhaps TRBD1 (5 bases). Between the trimmed V and J ends, which lost 3 bases and 4 bases, there was a span of 10 bases. Germline V CDR1 and CDR2: MNHEY, SMNVEV (reference sequence). This CDR3 has 14 residues. In nucleotides, the CDR3 is TGTGCCAGCAGTTTGTCAGGGATATACAATGAGCAGTTCTTC. Encoded protein: CASSLSGIYNEQFF.

This clonotype was seen only a few times. This rearrangement joins TRBV11-2 to TRBJ1-1, with D perhaps matching TRBD1 (6 bases). Germline CDR1 reads SGHAT; CDR2 reads FQNNGV. V was trimmed by 1 base and J by 4 bases, leaving 13 bases between them. The CDR3 spans 15 residues. CDR3 sequence: CASSLVPRGGTEAFF. CDR3 nucleotides: TGTGCCAGCAGCTTAGTACCCAGGGGAGGCACTGAAGCTTTCTTT.

This chain joins TRBV13 and TRBJ2-2, with TRBD1 identical over 8 bases. V was pared by 5 bases and J by 6 bases, with 11 bases of the junction left unmatched. The V gene's germline CDR1 is PRHDT and CDR2 FYEKMQ (reference sequence). The CDR3 consists of 16 residues. CDR3 DNA sequence: TGTGCCAGCAGCCCCAGGGGGCTAGGGTCGCCCGGGGAGCTGTTTTTT. Translated: CASSPRGLGSPGELFF.

This clonotype was detected a few times. The chain is built from TRBV4-3 and TRBJ1-1; the match to TRBD1 covers 12 bases. This CDR3 is built from 20 residues. Per germline, CDR1 LGHNA and CDR2 YSLEER. V shed 0 bases, J shed 3 bases, and the junction held 14 bases outside the gene matches. The CDR3 coding sequence is TGCGCCAGCAGCCAAGATACGGTAATTCGGGACAGGGGGCGCGACACTGAAGCTTTCTTT. Protein: CASSQDTVIRDRGRDTEAFF.

There are a few counts of this clonotype. The chain employs TRBV12-3 or TRBV12-4 and TRBJ1-4; tentatively, D is TRBD1 (5 bases). The CDR3 covers 14 residues. V dropped 7 bases and J dropped 3 bases, with 12 bases sitting between them. CDR3 DNA sequence: TGTGCCAGCAAGACGTGGGGGGCTAATGAAAAACTGTTTTTT. It encodes CASKTWGANEKLFF.

The chain employs TRBV6-2 or TRBV6-3 and TRBJ1-5; D is ambiguous. CDR1 MNHEY and CDR2 SVGEGT come from the germline V gene. The CDR3 covers 14 residues. Trimming left V 2 bases short and J 3 bases short, with 8 bases between. CDR3 residues: CASSYGRYNQPQHF. CDR3 sequence (DNA): TGTGCCAGCAGTTACGGGCGGTACAATCAGCCCCAGCATTTT.

The chain uses TRBV5-1 and TRBJ2-7; 8 bases agree with TRBD1. The V segment lost 2 bases and the J segment 4 bases; nucleotides outside the gene matches: 8. Per the germline V gene, CDR1 is SGHRS and CDR2 is YFSETQ. The CDR3 covers 15 residues. CDR3 region: CASSLGQGNVYEQYF. CDR3 DNA: TGCGCCAGCAGCTTAGGACAGGGCAACGTTTACGAGCAGTACTTC.

This chain connects TRBV7-9 to TRBJ1-3, with a possible D match to TRBD1 (5 bases). Germline V CDR1 and CDR2: SEHNR, FQNEAQ (reference sequence). The V gene lost 5 bases and the J gene lost 1 base, with 12 bases spanning the gap. CDR3 length: 15 residues. DNA of the CDR3: TGTGCCAGCAGCGAGGTGCAGGGATCTGGAAACACCATATATTTT. It is translated as CASSEVQGSGNTIYF.

The rearrangement uses TRBV4-1 and TRBJ1-2; TRBD1 might be the D (5 bases). The CDR3 loop spans 15 amino acids. V lost 3 bases, J lost 5 bases, and 16 bases lay in between. Germline CDR1 reads MGHRA; CDR2 reads YSYEKL. CDR3 residues: CASSQPLPGEYGYTF. In DNA form, the CDR3 reads TGCGCCAGCAGCCAGCCACTCCCGGGGGAGTATGGCTACACCTTC.

V is TRBV15 and J is TRBJ2-7, with D unresolved. Trimming left V 1 base short and J 5 bases short, with 6 bases between. Looked up from germline, CDR1 is LNHNV and CDR2 is YYDKDF (reference sequence). The CDR3 is made up of 12 amino acids. The CDR3 bases are TGTGCCACCAGCAGAGGTGACCACGAGCAGTACGTC. Translating gives CATSRGDHEQYV.

The chain carries TRBV27 and TRBJ2-3, with 10 bases aligning to TRBD2. CDR1 and CDR2 from the germline V gene are MNHEY and SMNVEV (reference sequence). The CDR3 runs 14 residues. J lost 5 bases, V lost 6 bases, and 5 bases had no gene match. CDR3 bases: TGTGCCAGCAGCTACACTAGCGGGAAAGATACGCAGTATTTT. Its protein product is CASSYTSGKDTQYF.

The sample holds many counts of this clonotype. The rearrangement links TRBV20-1 to TRBJ2-3; D gene uncertain. The CDR3 consists of 15 residues. Per the germline V gene, CDR1 is DFQATT and CDR2 is SNEGSKA (reference sequence). Between the trimmed V and J ends, which lost 3 bases and 6 bases, there was a span of 19 bases. This CDR3 is CSASIWELDGDTQYF. The CDR3 DNA sequence: TGCAGTGCTAGCATATGGGAACTCGATGGGGATACGCAGTATTTT.